Here is one T cell receptor beta chain with its context. The CDR3 extends over 13 amino acids. Germline CDR1 LNHDA, CDR2 SQIVND (reference sequence). With 5 bases removed from V and 5 bases from J, the gap between germline ends came to 12 bases. These data come from a study of technical replicates of blood from several donors. This table comes from immunoSEQ multiplex PCR, and its TCRdb copy is limited to in-frame clones, with some not included. The sample lists 95,000 to 100,000 clones, under 97% seen once, with about 0.21% in the top ten. Sequenced input: T cells isolated from PBMCs. This rearrangement joins TRBV19 to TRBJ1-1; unclear D gene. The TCR was taken from a human donor in good health. CDR3 amino acids: CASSHELRTEAFF. The CDR3 DNA follows: TGTGCCAGTAGTCATGAACTTCGGACTGAAGCTTTCTTT.